This TCR beta chain emerged from a study of OX40 agonist ivuxolimab in advanced cancers. The wider study: Patients were infused with ivuxolimab every 2 weeks at 0.01 to 10 mg/kg. Patients with prior anti-PD-1, anti-PD-L1 or anti-CTLA-4 therapy were eligible; approximately 40% had some.

Generated by immunoSEQ multiplex PCR, the TCRdb table keeps only in-frame clones and is missing some. The sample consists of some 41,000 clones, approximately 91% of them appearing once. Study-wide findings and caveats: More expanded clones were seen, on average, in CD8+ T cells than in CD4+. Antigen specificity was not determined for the expanded peripheral T cells.

Germline V lookup: CDR1 SGHDN, CDR2 FVKESK. V lost 0 bases to trimming and J lost 2 bases, with 7 bases between them. The CDR3 length is 14 residues. As to this clone: The antigen remains undetermined.

This TCR derives from an adult with an advanced solid tumor such as melanoma, head and neck, liver or kidney cancer. The chain couples TRBV14 to TRBJ1-1; D unresolved. Source: CD4+ or CD8+ T cells sorted from blood, taken in a trial of the OX40 agonist ivuxolimab. The CDR3 nucleotides are TGTGCCAGCAGCCAAGAGACACGCAACACTGAAGCTTTCTTT. Its protein is CASSQETRNTEAFF.